The text below deals with one T cell receptor (beta chain). This record comes from a study of T cell changes during pregnancy in multiple sclerosis. CDR1 and CDR2 from the germline V gene are MDHEN and SYDVKM. The V and J ends lost 8 bases and 5 bases respectively, with 6 bases between them. The CDR3 is 11 amino acids. Sequenced by immunoSEQ multiplex PCR; TCRdb stores in-frame clones only, minus some. In the table there are 75,000 to 95,000 clones, 94% of which are singletons. This chain uses TRBV28 with TRBJ2-2, with D hard to call. The clonotype comes from a female donor with multiple sclerosis, enrolled in a pregnancy study. The sequencing here drew on CD4+ T cells from peripheral blood mononuclear cells, taken after pregnancy. Written as DNA, the CDR3 is TGTGCCAGCCGGAGAACCGGGGAGCTGTTTTTT. It codes for CASRRTGELFF.